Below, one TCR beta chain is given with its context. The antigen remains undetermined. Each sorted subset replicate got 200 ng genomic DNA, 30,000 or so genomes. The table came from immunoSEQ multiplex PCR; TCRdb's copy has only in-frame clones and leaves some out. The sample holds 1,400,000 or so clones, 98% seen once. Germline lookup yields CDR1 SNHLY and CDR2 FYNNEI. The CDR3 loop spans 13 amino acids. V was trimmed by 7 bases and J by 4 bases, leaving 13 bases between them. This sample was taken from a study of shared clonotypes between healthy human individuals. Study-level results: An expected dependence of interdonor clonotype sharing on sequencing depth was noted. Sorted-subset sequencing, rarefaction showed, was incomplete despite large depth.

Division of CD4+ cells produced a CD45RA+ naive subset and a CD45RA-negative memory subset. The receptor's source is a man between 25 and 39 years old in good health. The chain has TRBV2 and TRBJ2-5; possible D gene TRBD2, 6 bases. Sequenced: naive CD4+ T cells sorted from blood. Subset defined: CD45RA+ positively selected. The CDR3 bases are TGTGCCAGCACGTGGGGGGTAGGAGAGACCCAGTACTTC. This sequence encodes CASTWGVGETQYF.